These 19 T cell receptor beta chains originate from one sample sequenced in a study of T cells in Graves' hyperthyroidism and ophthalmopathy. The CDR3 regions of TCR beta were amplified from RNA transcripts. TCR CDR3 underwent first-round RT-PCR with the HTBI primer set. TCRdb processed the multiplex PCR reads anew with MiXCR; each CDR3 protein has one entry. The data show over 300,000 distinct CDR3 sequences, with roughly 14% seen just once and around 10% held by the top ten. The sequenced sample consisted of blood. The receptors come from a woman aged 60 to 75 with Graves' hyperthyroidism.

The genes are TRBV27 and TRBJ2-5, with D uncertain. CDR1 is MNHEY and CDR2 is SMNVEV in the germline V gene (reference sequence). The CDR3 covers 15 residues. With 6 bases removed from V and 1 base from J, the gap between germline ends came to 15 bases. As DNA, the CDR3 is TGTGCCAGCAGGCATAGCATGGAAATCCAAGAGACCCAGTACTTC. Translation: CASRHSMEIQETQYF.

This clonotype showed up many times. V is TRBV7-3 and J is TRBJ2-3, with TRBD1 matching over 8 bases. Germline loops: CDR1 SGHTA, CDR2 FQGTGA. J was trimmed by 4 bases and V by 4 bases; bases with no gene match: 1. The CDR3 length is 13 residues. As DNA, the CDR3 is TGTGCCAGCAGCTCAGGGGGCTCAGATACGCAGTATTTT. Translation gives CASSSGGSDTQYF.

Concerning this clonotype itself: A read error is possible here, since a much larger clone lies one base away. The V call is TRBV29-1, the J call TRBJ1-4; TRBD1 matches 8 bases. CDR3 size: 13 residues. In germline, CDR1 is SQVTM, CDR2 ANQGSEA. This CDR3 is CGVDRGGGEKLFF. CDR3 coding DNA: TGCGGCGTTGACAGGGGTGGAGGGGAAAAACTGTTTTTT.

This clonotype was seen at least ten times. The V and J genes are TRBV5-8 and TRBJ1-2; D is possibly TRBD1 (5 bases). The CDR3 totals 17 residues. Germline values: CDR1 SGHTS, CDR2 YDEGEE. The V and J ends lost 0 bases and 3 bases respectively, with 18 bases between them. CDR3 sequence (DNA): TGTGCCAGCAGCTTGGGGGGACCCCGCGACAGCCACTATGGCTACACCTTC. Residues: CASSLGGPRDSHYGYTF. The full variable domain, its missing parts supplied by reference TRBV5-8 and TRBJ1-2, is EAGVTQSPTHLIKTRGQQATLRCSPISGHTSVYWYQQALGLGLQFLLWYDEGEERNRGNFPPRFSGRQFPNYSSELNVNALELEDSALYLCASSLGGPRDSHYGYTFGSGTRLTVV.

Only a few counts were recorded for this clonotype. The rearrangement links TRBV4-1 to TRBJ2-2; 12 bases align to TRBD2. Looked up from germline, CDR1 is MGHRA and CDR2 is YSYEKL. This CDR3 contains 17 residues. V trimming: 2 bases; J trimming: 2 bases; junction bases outside the gene matches: 3. CDR3 in amino acids: CASSQMTSGRNTGELFF. The DNA of the CDR3 is TGCGCCAGCAGCCAAATGACTAGCGGGAGAAACACCGGGGAGCTGTTTTTT.

This clonotype was recorded at least ten times. The chain joins TRBV11-2 to TRBJ1-2, with a tentative D call TRBD1 (5 bases). Deletions cut 5 bases from V and 8 bases from J, with 15 bases between. Germline V gene sequence: CDR1 SGHAT, CDR2 FQNNGV. This CDR3 spans 13 amino acids. The CDR3 sequence is CASSPRRAMGYTF. The CDR3 DNA reads TGTGCCAGCAGCCCCCGCAGGGCCATGGGCTACACCTTC.

This clonotype was observed at least ten times. The chain employs TRBV30 and TRBJ1-1; weak D call: TRBD1 (5 bases). Trimming cost V 3 bases and J 1 base, with 12 bases left between them. Germline CDR1 reads GTSNPN; CDR2 reads SVGIG (reference sequence). This CDR3 has 14 amino acids. CDR3 amino acids: CAWRSGAGNTEAFF. CDR3 coding DNA: TGTGCCTGGAGATCCGGGGCCGGGAACACTGAAGCTTTCTTT.

This clonotype turned up a few times. The gene calls are TRBV6-1 and TRBJ2-7, with D possibly matching TRBD2 (6 bases). CDR3 length equals 14 residues. The V end was cut by 11 bases, the J end by 0 bases, with 17 bases between. Germline V gene data show CDR1 as MNHNS and CDR2 as SASEGT. The CDR3 DNA follows: TGTGCCGCAATAGCAACTAGCCTCTCCTACGAGCAGTACTTC. Its protein product is CAAIATSLSYEQYF.

The gene calls are TRBV5-1 and TRBJ2-1; 9 bases agree with TRBD2. Germline CDR1 reads SGHRS; CDR2 reads YFSETQ. Trimming removed 7 bases from V and 3 bases from J; junction bases left unmatched: 11. The CDR3 length is 16 residues. The CDR3 sequence: CASLAGETLGYNEQFF. Here the CDR3 DNA reads TGCGCCAGCTTAGCGGGAGAGACTTTGGGCTACAATGAGCAGTTCTTC. The entire variable domain, with the rest obtained from reference TRBV5-1 and TRBJ2-1, is as follows: KAGVTQTPRYLIKTRGQQVTLSCSPISGHRSVSWYQQTPGQGLQFLFEYFSETQRNKGNFPGRFSGRQFSNSRSEMNVSTLELGDSALYLCASLAGETLGYNEQFFGPGTRLTVL.

This clonotype has at least ten counts. This rearrangement joins TRBV11-3 to TRBJ2-3; tentative D call: TRBD2 (5 bases). The CDR3 is made up of 15 amino acids. V dropped 0 bases and J dropped 0 bases, with 7 bases sitting between them. Germline V gene sequence: CDR1 SGHNT, CDR2 YENEEA. The CDR3: CASSLDGLSTDTQYF. The CDR3, as DNA: TGTGCCAGCAGCTTAGACGGACTTAGCACAGATACGCAGTATTTT.

This clonotype occurred a few times. V gene TRBV14 combines with J gene TRBJ2-7; 12 bases are shared with TRBD2. Germline V gene lookup returns CDR1 SGHDN and CDR2 FVKESK. CDR3 size: 17 residues. The V segment lost 2 bases and the J segment 0 bases; nucleotides outside the gene matches: 5. In DNA, the CDR3 is TGTGCCAGCAGCCAACCGACTAGCGGGAGCTTCTCCTACGAGCAGTACTTC. As protein: CASSQPTSGSFSYEQYF. Full variable domain (outside the CDR3, taken from reference TRBV14 and TRBJ2-7): EAGVTQFPSHSVIEKGQTVTLRCDPISGHDNLYWYRRVMGKEIKFLLHFVKESKQDESGMPNNRFLAERTGGTYSTLKVQPAELEDSGVYFCASSQPTSGSFSYEQYFGPGTRLTVT.

This clonotype was seen only a few times. The chain employs TRBV7-9 and TRBJ2-5; the D gene could be TRBD1 or TRBD2 (5 bases each). Looked up from germline, CDR1 is SEHNR and CDR2 is FQNEAQ (reference sequence). Trimming took 3 bases from V and 1 from J, leaving 6 bases between them. The CDR3 spans 13 residues. CDR3: CASSFGAQETQYF. CDR3 DNA: TGTGCCAGCAGCTTCGGGGCCCAAGAGACCCAGTACTTC.

This clonotype has ten or more counts. V gene TRBV12-3 or TRBV12-4 combines with J gene TRBJ1-1, with D possibly TRBD1 on 5 matching bases. V was cut by 2 bases and J by 1 base, with 11 bases left in between. This CDR3 contains 15 residues. The chain's CDR3 is CASSLRSGGNTEAFF. The CDR3 bases are TGTGCCAGCAGTTTACGTAGCGGGGGGAACACTGAAGCTTTCTTT.

This clonotype was detected only a few times. The chain joins TRBV9 to TRBJ2-1; TRBD2 aligns across 11 bases. This CDR3 spans 17 amino acids. V shed 0 bases, J shed 3 bases, and the junction held 5 bases outside the gene matches. Germline V CDR1 and CDR2: SGDLS, YYNGEE. CDR3 in amino acids: CASSVDPSGRFYNEQFF. The CDR3 DNA reads as TGTGCCAGCAGCGTAGATCCTAGCGGGAGGTTCTACAATGAGCAGTTCTTC.

This clonotype was counted at least ten times. The rearrangement uses TRBV6-1 and TRBJ1-4, with D tentatively TRBD1 (5 bases). Between the trimmed V and J ends, which lost 5 bases and 5 bases, there was a span of 18 bases. CDR1 and CDR2 from the germline V gene are MNHNS and SASEGT. The CDR3 is 16 amino acids. In DNA, the CDR3 is TGTGCCAGCAGTTTTCGTCGGGGGACGGGAAATGAAAAACTGTTTTTT. Translating gives CASSFRRGTGNEKLFF.

The rearrangement joins TRBV20-1 to TRBJ2-7, with a weak D call TRBD2 (5 bases). The V gene's germline CDR1 is DFQATT and CDR2 SNEGSKA (reference sequence). V was pared by 6 bases and J by 4 bases, with 22 bases between. The CDR3 length is 15 residues. CDR3 coding DNA: TGCAGTGCGATGGATGTACGAAGCGGTGGGTACGAGCAGTACTTC. It yields the protein CSAMDVRSGGYEQYF.

This chain uses TRBV5-1 with TRBJ2-7; TRBD2 aligns across 7 bases. The ends lost 0 bases at V and 4 bases at J; junction bases unmatched: 7. The CDR3 covers 15 residues. Per the germline V gene, CDR1 is SGHRS and CDR2 is YFSETQ. The CDR3 nucleotides are TGCGCCAGCAGCTTGGTACTAGCGAAAACATACGAGCAGTACTTC. It translates to CASSLVLAKTYEQYF.

There are a few counts of this clonotype. The genes are TRBV7-9 and TRBJ1-1, with no clear D. CDR3 size: 17 residues. The germline V and J ends were trimmed by 2 bases and 0 bases, with 16 bases remaining between them. The germline gives CDR1 SEHNR, CDR2 FQNEAQ (reference sequence). CDR3: CASSLRTIGRLNTEAFF. The DNA of the CDR3 is TGTGCCAGCAGCTTAAGGACTATCGGACGGTTGAACACTGAAGCTTTCTTT.

This clonotype was counted many times. The V call is TRBV5-1, the J call TRBJ2-1; 8 bases align to TRBD2. CDR3 length equals 15 residues. Unmatched junction bases numbered 7, after V lost 4 bases and J lost 4 bases. Germline V gene data show CDR1 as SGHRS and CDR2 as YFSETQ. As DNA, the CDR3 is TGCGCCAGCAGCATGGGGGCGGGAGGATACAATGAGCAGTTCTTC. As protein: CASSMGAGGYNEQFF.